This is a list of T cell receptor beta chains from one sample in a study of blood T cells in healthy people across ages. TCRdb reprocessed the 5' RACE reads with MiXCR, giving one entry per CDR3 protein. The sample includes 1.4 million to 1.5 million distinct CDR3 sequences, approximately 42% of them seen just once. The source material was blood. The origin of the receptors is a woman under 30 in good health. The CDR3 runs from the conserved cysteine through the conserved F or W. A D gene is named only where the DNA matches it firmly. Clone sizes are given selectively: once, few, many, or a class where the clone is expanded.

d_gene	j_gene	v_gene	abundance	CDR3nt	CDR3aa
.	TRBJ2-3	TRBV4-1	few	TGCGCCAGCAGCCAAGTGGTGACTCCCCTCACGGATACGCAGTATTTT	CASSQVVTPLTDTQYF
.	TRBJ1-1	TRBV28	once	TGTGCCAGCAAGGGCCTGAGGAACACTGAAGCTTTCTTT	CASKGLRNTEAFF
TRBD2	TRBJ2-1	TRBV7-3	.	TGTGCCAGCAAACGTAGCGGGGGGGATTACGATGAGCAGTTCTTC	CASKRSGGDYDEQFF
.	TRBJ2-3	TRBV6-5	.	TGTGCCAGCAGTTACAGGGACGCCTTCACAGATACGCAGTATTTT	CASSYRDAFTDTQYF
TRBD2	TRBJ2-3	TRBV9	few	TGTGCCAGCAGCGTAGGGGCGGGGGGGCCTCCAGATACGCAGTATTTT	CASSVGAGGPPDTQYF
.	TRBJ1-1	TRBV5-1	few	TGCGCCAGCAGCTTGGATGGGGGCCGGATGAACACTGAAGCTTTCTTT	CASSLDGGRMNTEAFF
TRBD2	TRBJ2-5	TRBV7-7	once	TGTGCCAGCAGCTTAGCCCTAGCGGCGGGAGAGACCCAGTACTTC	CASSLALAAGETQYF
.	TRBJ1-5	TRBV6-6	.	TGTGCCAGCGGGCAGCGGCAGCCCCAGCATTTT	CASGQRQPQHF
.	TRBJ2-1	TRBV6-1	.	TGTGCCAGCAGACCGGGACCCGGGGTCTCTAGCGCCTACAATGAGCAGTTCTTC	CASRPGPGVSSAYNEQFF
.	TRBJ2-1	TRBV2	.	TGTGCCAGCACCCCGGGACGAGCGACTTCCTACAATGAGCAGTTCTTC	CASTPGRATSYNEQFF
TRBD1	TRBJ1-1	TRBV20-1	few	TGCAGTGCTAGGGGGGGGCCAGGGGGCTTAGGGACTGAAGCTTTCTTT	CSARGGPGGLGTEAFF
TRBD1	TRBJ2-4	TRBV6-2/TRBV6-3	few	TGTGCCAGCAGATCAGGGGGTACCAAAAACATTCAGTACTTC	CASRSGGTKNIQYF
.	TRBJ1-3	TRBV7-2	.	TGTGCCAGCAGCTTAAGGCAGGACAGCGGAAACACCATATATTTT	CASSLRQDSGNTIYF
TRBD2	TRBJ2-1	TRBV4-1	.	TGCGCCAGCAGCCAAGATATAGGACTAGGGTCCAATGAGCAGTTCTTC	CASSQDIGLGSNEQFF
.	TRBJ2-3	TRBV20-1	.	TGCAGTGCTAGAGATCGCTCTACAGGGTTAGACACAGATACGCAGTATTTT	CSARDRSTGLDTDTQYF
.	TRBJ2-1	TRBV5-1	.	TGCGCCAGCAGCTTGAAAACGAATCCCCACAATGAGCAGTTCTTC	CASSLKTNPHNEQFF
.	TRBJ2-6	TRBV7-2	few	TGTGCCAGCAGCTTAGCCCCCTACTCTGGGGCCAACGTCCTGACTTTC	CASSLAPYSGANVLTF
.	TRBJ1-5	TRBV4-1	.	TGCGCCAGCAGCCAAGAATACAGGGATCAGCCCCAGCATTTT	CASSQEYRDQPQHF
.	TRBJ2-5	TRBV6-1	few	TGTGCCAGCAGTGTCTCCGAAACGTACCAAGAGACCCAGTACTTC	CASSVSETYQETQYF
TRBD1	TRBJ2-7	TRBV6-6	few	TGTGCCAGCAGTACGACAGGGGGCAACGACGAGCAGTACTTC	CASSTTGGNDEQYF
TRBD1	TRBJ1-1	TRBV7-9	few	TGTGCCAGCAGCCACGGGGCTGGACAGGGGAATGAAGCTTTCTTT	CASSHGAGQGNEAFF
TRBD2	TRBJ2-2	TRBV7-9	.	TGTGCCAGCAGCCCCTTAGCGGGGGGGCTCCCCGGGGAGCTGTTTTTT	CASSPLAGGLPGELFF
.	TRBJ2-1	TRBV4-1	few	TGCGCCAGCAGCCAAGAGGGCTTTACTAGCCTCGATGAGCAGTTCTTC	CASSQEGFTSLDEQFF
.	TRBJ2-1	TRBV11-2	.	TGTGCCAGCAGCCTAGGGGTTACCGGTAATGAGCAGTTCTTC	CASSLGVTGNEQFF
.	TRBJ2-1	TRBV7-3	.	TGTGCCAGCAGCTTATTGGGGGCAGCCAGCTCCTACAATGAGCAGTTCTTC	CASSLLGAASSYNEQFF
TRBD2	TRBJ2-5	TRBV20-1	few	TGCAGTGCTAGTCAGCCTAGCGGGGGGGCAGAGACCCAGTACTTC	CSASQPSGGAETQYF
TRBD1	TRBJ2-3	TRBV6-6	.	TGTGCCAGCACGGACAGGGGTAGTGCAGATACGCAGTATTTT	CASTDRGSADTQYF
.	TRBJ2-7	TRBV14	few	TGTGCCAGCAGCCAACTTAATGACCCCCGCAGGAGCTCCTACGAGCAGTACTTC	CASSQLNDPRRSSYEQYF
.	TRBJ2-2	TRBV20-1	.	TGCAGTGTCCCAAGGGCTAGCCCCATCAAAGGCACCGGGGAGCTGTTTTTT	CSVPRASPIKGTGELFF
.	TRBJ2-7	TRBV12-3/TRBV12-4	.	TGTGCCAGCAGTTTTAACAGATTCTACGAGCAGTACTTC	CASSFNRFYEQYF
.	TRBJ1-1	TRBV4-1	.	TGCGCCAGCAGACGCGGTGGGACACTGAACACTGAAGCTTTCTTT	CASRRGGTLNTEAFF
TRBD2	TRBJ2-1	TRBV20-1	.	TGCAGTGCTAATGTTGCGGGAGGCCAAATATCCTACAATGAGCAGTTCTTC	CSANVAGGQISYNEQFF
.	TRBJ1-2	TRBV29-1	.	TGCGGCGTTGAGCGGCGGACTAACTATGGCTACACCTTC	CGVERRTNYGYTF
TRBD1	TRBJ2-7	TRBV28	.	TGTGCCAGCAGTTTACAGGGACAGGGGGCTGGGCAGTACTTC	CASSLQGQGAGQYF
TRBD1	TRBJ2-7	TRBV28	.	TGTGCCAGCAGTCTCCCGGGACAGGGGCTCGACGAGCAGTACTTC	CASSLPGQGLDEQYF
TRBD1	TRBJ1-2	TRBV25-1	.	TGTGCCAGCAGTGAATATAAAGGGGGCGCGGGCTATGGCTACACCTTC	CASSEYKGGAGYGYTF
.	TRBJ2-5	TRBV7-2	.	TGTGCCAGCAGCCGACCGGGAGGACAGGGTTGGGAGACCCAGTACTTC	CASSRPGGQGWETQYF
TRBD1	TRBJ1-1	TRBV5-1	few	TGCGCCAGCAATCAGGGGGAGGCCACTGAAGCTTTCTTT	CASNQGEATEAFF
.	TRBJ2-7	TRBV20-1	.	TGCAGTGCTAGAGATTCGGGTCCGGGGGCCGCCTACGAGCAGTACTTC	CSARDSGPGAAYEQYF
TRBD1	TRBJ1-5	TRBV20-1	.	TGCAGTGTCCCGGGACAGGGCCTCAATCAGCCCCAGCATTTT	CSVPGQGLNQPQHF
TRBD2	TRBJ2-7	TRBV7-2	few	TGTGCCAGCAGCCCGCTAGCGGGAGTAAAGGGCGAGCAGTACTTC	CASSPLAGVKGEQYF
TRBD2	TRBJ2-3	TRBV6-5	many	TGTGCCAGCAGTTACACTAGCGGCCGCACAGATACGCAGTATTTT	CASSYTSGRTDTQYF
TRBD2	TRBJ2-3	TRBV20-1	.	TGCAGTGCTATACCCCCAGCGATAGCGGGGGGGACAGATACGCAGTATTTT	CSAIPPAIAGGTDTQYF
TRBD1	TRBJ1-1	TRBV7-3	.	TGTGCCAGCAGCTTACACAGGGGCACTGAAGCTTTCTTT	CASSLHRGTEAFF
.	TRBJ1-1	TRBV30	.	TGTGCCTGGACGTGGTCGCTGAACACTGAAGCTTTCTTT	CAWTWSLNTEAFF
.	TRBJ2-7	TRBV12-3/TRBV12-4	few	TGTGCCAGCAGTCCCCGGAGGGGACGAGGAACATACGAGCAGTACTTC	CASSPRRGRGTYEQYF
.	TRBJ1-2	TRBV6-1	.	TGTGCCAGCAGTGAAAGGGGATTCAACGGCTACACCTTC	CASSERGFNGYTF
.	TRBJ2-5	TRBV7-7	.	TGTGCCAGCAGCCCGGGGTTCAGGGAGAAGGAGACCCAGTACTTC	CASSPGFREKETQYF
TRBD1	TRBJ1-2	TRBV29-1	.	TGCAGCGTTGGGGGACAGGGAGGAGAGGGATCTGGCTACACCTTC	CSVGGQGGEGSGYTF
.	TRBJ2-1	TRBV7-9	.	TGTGCCAGCAGCTCACTACTGCCAGGGCAGTTCTTC	CASSSLLPGQFF
TRBD2	TRBJ2-1	TRBV29-1	many	TGCAGCGTGGTAGCGGGAGGAGGTTACAATGAGCAGTTCTTC	CSVVAGGGYNEQFF